This note documents a single T cell receptor (beta chain) sequence. Different DNA sequences within this sample yield the same CDR3. CDR1 is SGHNT, CDR2 YYREEE, per germline (reference sequence). V was cut by 0 bases and J by 4 bases, with 10 bases left in between. The length of the CDR3 is 15 residues. The data belong to a study of shared clonotypes between healthy human individuals. Data came from immunoSEQ multiplex PCR; TCRdb stores just in-frame clones and leaves some out. The data hold about 520,000 clones, with about 96% observed a single time. The sequencing sample was made of naive CD4+ T cells sorted from blood. Subset defined: CD45RA+ positively selected. The chain joins TRBV5-4 to TRBJ2-2; TRBD2 might be the D (5 bases). This receptor was identified in a woman between 25 and 40 years old in good health. In DNA form, the CDR3 reads TGTGCCAGCAGCTTGGCCGGTGGAGGCACCGGGGAGCTGTTTTTT. Translated, it gives CASSLAGGGTGELFF.